One and the same sample provided the 23 T cell receptor beta chains below, sequenced in a study of blood T cells in healthy people across ages. A second PCR, run for roughly 6 to 11 cycles, used a sample-barcoded 5' primer plus a J-beta primer mix. TCRdb fed the 5' RACE reads into MiXCR, producing one record per CDR3 protein. The data contain about 1,800,000 distinct CDR3 sequences, 28% of them seen just once; the ten biggest clones take up roughly 8%. The source material was blood. These receptor sequences come from a woman aged 25 to 39 in good health.

This clonotype has at least ten counts. The V gene is TRBV6-5, the J gene TRBJ2-7; D might be TRBD1 (6 bases). Germline loops: CDR1 MNHEY, CDR2 SVGAGI. V lost 7 bases and J 1 base, leaving 11 bases between the germline ends. This CDR3 region has 13 residues. CDR3 nucleotides: TGTGCCAGCACCGGGGACACTTCCTACGAGCAGTACTTC. Translation gives CASTGDTSYEQYF.

The chain links TRBV7-2 to TRBJ2-4; 10 bases agree with TRBD2. TRBJ2-7 explains the end of the DNA better; the J call may be wrong. Germline CDR1 and CDR2: SGHTA and FQGNSA. The CDR3 runs to 16 residues. The CDR3 is CASSPNAAGGPYEQYF. CDR3 nucleotides: TGTGCCAGCAGCCCCAACGCAGCGGGAGGGCCCTACGAGCAGTACTTC.

This sequence joins TRBV18 and TRBJ2-7; 10 positions agree with TRBD2. Germline CDR1 is KGHSH and CDR2 is LQKENI. V was clipped by 5 bases and J by 5 bases; unmatched bases: 9. The CDR3 has 15 amino acids. The CDR3 protein is CASSRPSGSLHEQYF. Written as DNA, the CDR3 is TGTGCCAGCTCAAGGCCTAGCGGGAGTCTCCACGAGCAGTACTTC.

This clonotype was counted only a few times. J is TRBJ1-5 and V is TRBV12-3 or TRBV12-4; tentative D call: TRBD1 (6 bases). The CDR3 consists of 13 residues. Trimming removed 3 bases at V and 9 bases at J, with 12 bases between. The CDR3 coding sequence is TGTGCCAGCAGTTTTAGGGGGAGGGTGCCCCAGCATTTT. Translation gives CASSFRGRVPQHF.

The J gene is TRBJ1-2, the V gene TRBV12-5; no firm D call. The CDR3 covers 13 residues. Germline-derived CDR1 and CDR2 are LGHNT and FRNRAP. The V end lost 5 bases, the J end lost 9 bases, and 16 bases lay between the germline ends. DNA of the CDR3: TGTGCTAGTGGTATCGGCCGGGATCCCCGCTACACCTTC. This encodes CASGIGRDPRYTF.

With respect to this clonotype: One end of the junction is discordant with germline, which a read error may explain. The genes are TRBV7-2 and TRBJ1-6; a weak D match, TRBD1 (6 bases). Germline CDR1 and CDR2: SGHTA and FQGNSA. The CDR3 spans 16 residues. This chain's CDR3 is CASSLFSGQQVSPLHF. The CDR3 nucleotides read TGTGCTAGCAGCTTATTCTCCGGACAGCAAGTTTCACCCCTCCACTTT.

This clonotype appeared a few times. The CDR3 spells CSARERTSGADTQYF. CDR3 nucleotides: TGCAGTGCTAGAGAAAGGACTAGCGGGGCAGATACGCAGTATTTT. This chain joins TRBV20-1 and TRBJ2-3; TRBD2 matches 12 bases. Unmatched junction bases numbered 2, after V lost 0 bases and J lost 4 bases. The CDR3 covers 15 residues. Germline CDR1 DFQATT, CDR2 SNEGSKA (reference sequence).

This clonotype was recorded a few times. The germline gene is not matched at one end of the junction; a read error may be the cause. The chain combines TRBV7-2 with TRBJ2-5, with D possibly TRBD2 on 6 matching bases. Germline V gene data show CDR1 as SGHTA and CDR2 as FQGNSA. The CDR3 extends over 14 amino acids. CDR3 bases: TGTGTCAGCAGCGTAGGAGGAGGGCGAGAGACCCAGTACTTC. As protein: CVSSVGGGRETQYF.

This clonotype was picked up many times. The J gene is TRBJ2-7, the V gene TRBV6-2 or TRBV6-3; D possibly matches TRBD1 or TRBD2 (5 bases each). This CDR3 is built from 15 residues. In germline, CDR1 is MNHEY, CDR2 SVGEGT. Trimming stripped 2 bases from V and 3 bases from J, with 14 bases between. This CDR3 is CASSYPNRDGYEQYF. The CDR3 region has the DNA TGTGCCAGCAGTTACCCAAACCGGGACGGCTACGAGCAGTACTTC.

There are many counts of this clonotype. V and J are TRBV10-1 and TRBJ2-7; tentatively, D is TRBD1 (6 bases). Trimming took off 3 bases at V and 0 bases at J, with 9 bases between the two ends. The CDR3 is 14 residues long. Germline V CDR1 and CDR2: WNHNN, SYGVQD (reference sequence). The CDR3 coding sequence is TGCGCCAGCAGTGATGGGGACAACTCCTACGAGCAGTACTTC. Encoded protein: CASSDGDNSYEQYF.

The rearrangement uses TRBV20-1 and TRBJ2-1; a weak D match, TRBD1 (6 bases). The germline V gene encodes CDR1 DFQATT and CDR2 SNEGSKA (reference sequence). V dropped 5 bases and J dropped 5 bases, with 10 bases sitting between them. The CDR3 has 12 amino acids. This chain's CDR3 is CSAGQLDNEQFF. CDR3 bases: TGCAGTGCTGGACAGTTAGACAATGAGCAGTTCTTC.

The rearrangement uses TRBV5-1 and TRBJ1-2; D possibly corresponds to TRBD1 (5 bases). The ends were cut back, 4 bases at V and 3 bases at J, with 13 bases in the middle. In germline, CDR1 is SGHRS, CDR2 YFSETQ. CDR3 length equals 14 residues. The CDR3 nucleotides are TGCGCCAGCAGCCAGTCCGGGACGGACTATGGCTACACCTTC. Translating gives CASSQSGTDYGYTF.

This chain joins TRBV2 and TRBJ1-1, with D possibly being TRBD1 (5 bases). Germline CDR1 is SNHLY and CDR2 is FYNNEI. Trimming removed 3 bases from V and 1 base from J, with 12 bases in between. The CDR3 sequence is 15 residues long. CDR3 region: CASSDQGWENTEAFF. The CDR3 coding sequence is TGTGCCAGCAGTGATCAGGGATGGGAGAACACTGAAGCTTTCTTT.

There are a few counts of this clonotype. The rearrangement joins TRBV18 to TRBJ1-4, with TRBD1 as a possible D gene (6 bases). The CDR3 length is 16 residues. The V end was cut by 1 base, the J end by 5 bases, with 14 bases between. The germline gives CDR1 KGHSH, CDR2 LQKENI. The CDR3 bases are TGTGCCAGCTCACCACGTGGAGGGGGGTCGAATGAAAAACTGTTTTTT. Amino acid sequence: CASSPRGGGSNEKLFF.

There are a few counts of this clonotype. The chain links TRBV7-2 to TRBJ2-1, with TRBD2 matching 8 bases. J gave up 7 bases and V 8 bases, and 10 bases lay outside the gene matches. Germline V gives CDR1 SGHTA, CDR2 FQGNSA. This CDR3 is built from 14 residues. CDR3 residues: CASGSGGSRNEQFF. DNA for the CDR3: TGTGCCAGCGGCTCGGGGGGGTCTAGGAATGAGCAGTTCTTC. Filled out from reference TRBV7-2 and TRBJ2-1, the complete variable domain reads GAGVSQSPSNKVTEKGKDVELRCDPISGHTALYWYRQSLGQGLEFLIYFQGNSAPDKSGLPSDRFSAERTGGSVSTLTIQRTQQEDSAVYLCASGSGGSRNEQFFGPGTRLTVL.

This clonotype was picked up a small number of times. The J gene is TRBJ1-5, the V gene TRBV11-2, with D unclear. Looked up from germline, CDR1 is SGHAT and CDR2 is FQNNGV. The CDR3 spans 15 residues. The germline V and J ends were trimmed by 5 bases and 5 bases, with 16 bases remaining between them. CDR3: CASSPGPGPYQPQHF. The CDR3 DNA is TGTGCCAGCAGCCCTGGCCCCGGGCCCTATCAGCCCCAGCATTTT.

This clonotype has only a few counts. The chain joins TRBV20-1 to TRBJ2-7; TRBD2 matches 12 bases. This CDR3 contains 15 residues. Germline V lookup: CDR1 DFQATT, CDR2 SNEGSKA (reference sequence). V was pared by 7 bases and J by 0 bases, with 7 bases of the junction left unmatched. CDR3 sequence: CSGTSGGSYSYEQYF. CDR3 nucleotides: TGCAGTGGTACTAGCGGGGGGTCTTACTCCTACGAGCAGTACTTC.

The chain joins TRBV12-3 or TRBV12-4 to TRBJ2-3; 16 bases match TRBD2. V dropped 2 bases and J dropped 10; count of bases not matched to a gene: 9. The CDR3 runs 17 residues. CDR3 in amino acids: CASSLTGTSGRGNAQYF. In nucleotides, the CDR3 is TGTGCCAGCAGTTTAACCGGGACTAGCGGGAGGGGGAATGCGCAGTATTTT.

This rearrangement joins TRBV20-1 to TRBJ1-1; no clear D. Germline CDR1 is DFQATT and CDR2 is SNEGSKA (reference sequence). The length of the CDR3 is 13 residues. Trimming stripped 6 bases from V and 7 bases from J, with 18 bases between. In DNA form, the CDR3 reads TGCAGTGCCGGTGAGTTTGGTTCAGGTGAAGCTTTCTTT. It translates to CSAGEFGSGEAFF.

This clonotype was picked up a small number of times. CDR3 bases: TGTGCCAGCAGCCCTCCTTTAGGGGAAGAGACCCAGTACTTC. It yields the protein CASSPPLGEETQYF. The chain joins TRBV7-9 to TRBJ2-5; a weak D match, TRBD1 (5 bases). CDR3 length: 14 residues. CDR1 is SEHNR and CDR2 is FQNEAQ in the germline V gene (reference sequence). V was trimmed by 5 bases and J by 3 bases, leaving 13 bases between them.

This clonotype came up many times. This rearrangement joins TRBV12-3 or TRBV12-4 to TRBJ1-6; D is undetermined. This CDR3 region has 15 residues. V shed 3 bases and J shed 9 bases, with 15 bases lying between them. The CDR3 nucleotides read TGTGCCAGCAGTTTTAGGCTTCTTCTGGGTTCACCCCTCCACTTT. Translating it yields CASSFRLLLGSPLHF.

The chain uses TRBV20-1 and TRBJ2-2, with a tentative D call TRBD2 (6 bases). Germline CDR1 and CDR2: DFQATT and SNEGSKA (reference sequence). The CDR3 is 13 residues long. With 6 bases removed from V and 4 bases from J, the gap between germline ends came to 12 bases. CDR3 DNA sequence: TGCAGTGCCGTGGGGGGTGGCACCGGGGAGCTGTTTTTT. Protein: CSAVGGGTGELFF.

The count of this clonotype is one. The V and J genes are TRBV7-9 and TRBJ1-1; 9 nucleotides line up with TRBD1. The CDR3 is 16 amino acids. Germline CDR1 SEHNR, CDR2 FQNEAQ (reference sequence). V gave up 3 bases and J gave up 1 base; unmatched junction bases: 6. CDR3 DNA: TGTGCCAGCAGCTTCGCACAGGGGGCCTGGAACACTGAAGCTTTCTTT. Translated: CASSFAQGAWNTEAFF.